This T cell receptor beta chain emerged from a study of T-cell memory formation after mild COVID-19. General study results and limits: Contracting CD4+ clones were located mainly in CM and EM, and CD8+ clones in EMRA. Clones contracting day 15 to 85 were balanced CD4/CD8; later expanders leaned CD4+.

Germline V gene data show CDR1 as SGHDT and CDR2 as YYEEEE. This CDR3 has 16 residues. With 4 bases clipped from V and 5 bases from J, the junction kept 7 bases outside the gene matches. One entry per CDR3 protein results from TCRdb running MiXCR on the 5' RACE reads. Of fewer than 400,000 distinct CDR3 sequences listed, under 15% are singletons. This clonotype showed up many times. Its antigen is undetermined. The V and J genes are TRBV5-6 and TRBJ2-3; 13 bases line up with TRBD2. This TCR came from a man aged 18 to 29 who had mild COVID-19 (a few samples of this study predate the infection). Cell type and time point are not known. Sequenced material: PBMCs or a T cell subset sorted from them (not recorded which). Here the CDR3 reads CASSRRLAGGLDTQYF. The CDR3 nucleotides are TGTGCCAGCAGCCGCCGACTAGCGGGGGGCTTAGATACGCAGTATTTT.